The rows below give T cell receptor beta chains drawn from one sample of a study of vaccination effects on CD4 cells after COVID-19. Their cognate antigens are unknown. Assay used: immunoSEQ multiplex PCR; TCRdb lists only in-frame clones, some missing. This table holds about 76,000 clones, roughly four fifths found once. Here the sequenced sample was CD4+ T cells from PBMCs cultured without peptide, taken before COVID-19 vaccination. The source is a human donor who received a COVID-19 vaccine. The CDR3 runs from the conserved cysteine through the conserved F or W. The order of the fields is J gene, D gene, clone size, V gene, CDR3 protein, CDR3 DNA. A D gene is named only where the DNA matches it firmly. Size is omitted from some rows. Given values are once, few, many or a class for expanded clones.

j_gene: TRBJ2-5; d_gene: TRBD2; abundance: -; v_gene: TRBV10-3; CDR3aa: CAISEMAGGLRETQYF; CDR3nt: TGTGCCATCAGTGAGATGGCGGGGGGGCTCAGAGAGACCCAGTACTTC
j_gene: TRBJ1-2; d_gene: TRBD1; abundance: -; v_gene: TRBV6-1; CDR3aa: CASSDGPGGGSGYTF; CDR3nt: TGTGCCAGCAGTGATGGCCCAGGGGGCGGGTCTGGCTACACCTTC
j_gene: TRBJ1-2; d_gene: TRBD1; abundance: -; v_gene: TRBV19; CDR3aa: CASSMRQGAKGYTF; CDR3nt: TGTGCCAGTAGTATGCGGCAGGGGGCAAAAGGCTACACCTTC
j_gene: TRBJ1-5; d_gene: -; abundance: -; v_gene: TRBV4-2; CDR3aa: CARMVGGGRVFGGGQPQHF; CDR3nt: TGTGCCCGAATGGTGGGCGGAGGGAGGGTATTCGGGGGGGGTCAGCCCCAGCATTTT
j_gene: TRBJ1-1; d_gene: -; abundance: few; v_gene: TRBV19; CDR3aa: CASSMGGNTEAFF; CDR3nt: TGTGCCAGTAGTATGGGGGGGAACACTGAAGCTTTCTTT
j_gene: TRBJ1-4; d_gene: -; abundance: -; v_gene: TRBV3-1/TRBV3-2; CDR3aa: CASSPEVPASNEKLFF; CDR3nt: TGTGCCAGCAGCCCAGAGGTGCCAGCCTCTAATGAAAAACTGTTTTTT
j_gene: TRBJ2-2; d_gene: -; abundance: few; v_gene: TRBV2; CDR3aa: CASSLRRAGTFTGELFF; CDR3nt: TGTGCCAGCAGCCTACGACGAGCCGGGACTTTCACCGGGGAGCTGTTTTTT
j_gene: TRBJ2-3; d_gene: TRBD2; abundance: -; v_gene: TRBV5-1; CDR3aa: CASSLVRAGGPGTDTQYF; CDR3nt: TGCGCCAGCAGCTTGGTAAGAGCGGGGGGGCCCGGCACAGATACGCAGTATTTT
j_gene: TRBJ1-1; d_gene: -; abundance: -; v_gene: TRBV7-8; CDR3aa: CASSLDRDLSAFF; CDR3nt: TGTGCCAGCAGCTTAGATAGGGACTTGAGTGCTTTCTTT
j_gene: TRBJ1-2; d_gene: -; abundance: -; v_gene: TRBV6-5; CDR3aa: CATGGEAWNYGYTF; CDR3nt: TGTGCCACGGGGGGGGAGGCTTGGAACTATGGCTACACCTTC
j_gene: TRBJ1-5; d_gene: -; abundance: -; v_gene: TRBV9; CDR3aa: CASSAGQPNQPQHF; CDR3nt: TGTGCCAGCAGCGCCGGGCAACCTAATCAGCCCCAGCATTTT
j_gene: TRBJ1-2; d_gene: -; abundance: few; v_gene: TRBV7-3; CDR3aa: CASSSGGGGGYTF; CDR3nt: TGTGCCAGCAGCTCGGGCGGGGGCGGTGGCTACACCTTC
j_gene: TRBJ1-5; d_gene: TRBD1; abundance: few; v_gene: TRBV30; CDR3aa: CAWTTGGQPQHF; CDR3nt: TGTGCCTGGACCACAGGGGGTCAGCCCCAGCATTTT
j_gene: TRBJ1-2; d_gene: -; abundance: -; v_gene: TRBV2; CDR3aa: CASSEDRANYGYTF; CDR3nt: TGTGCCAGCAGTGAAGACAGGGCTAACTATGGCTACACCTTC
j_gene: TRBJ1-1; d_gene: TRBD1; abundance: few; v_gene: TRBV3-1/TRBV3-2; CDR3aa: CASSQRGQGALAEAFF; CDR3nt: TGTGCCAGCAGCCAACGGGGACAGGGGGCGTTGGCTGAAGCTTTCTTT
j_gene: TRBJ1-5; d_gene: TRBD1; abundance: -; v_gene: TRBV6-5; CDR3aa: CASRKDRGFGQPQHF; CDR3nt: TGTGCCAGCCGCAAGGACAGGGGTTTTGGTCAGCCCCAGCATTTT
j_gene: TRBJ2-2; d_gene: -; abundance: -; v_gene: TRBV5-1; CDR3aa: CASSVGSGELFF; CDR3nt: TGCGCCAGCAGCGTGGGCTCCGGGGAGCTGTTTTTT
j_gene: TRBJ2-3; d_gene: TRBD2; abundance: -; v_gene: TRBV7-8; CDR3aa: CASSFLAGPTDTQYF; CDR3nt: TGTGCCAGCAGCTTCCTAGCGGGGCCCACAGATACGCAGTATTTT
j_gene: TRBJ2-5; d_gene: -; abundance: -; v_gene: TRBV11-2; CDR3aa: CASSPVLRETQYF; CDR3nt: TGTGCCAGCAGCCCCGTTTTGAGAGAGACCCAGTACTTC
j_gene: TRBJ2-3; d_gene: -; abundance: -; v_gene: TRBV28; CDR3aa: CASSLWQGYTDTQYF; CDR3nt: TGTGCCAGCAGTTTATGGCAGGGGTACACAGATACGCAGTATTTT
j_gene: TRBJ2-2; d_gene: TRBD1; abundance: -; v_gene: TRBV6-5; CDR3aa: CASTDRENTGELFF; CDR3nt: TGTGCCAGCACCGACAGGGAGAACACCGGGGAGCTGTTTTTT
j_gene: TRBJ1-4; d_gene: -; abundance: -; v_gene: TRBV29-1; CDR3aa: CSVAVDGTNEKLFF; CDR3nt: TGCAGCGTTGCCGTGGACGGGACTAATGAAAAACTGTTTTTT
j_gene: TRBJ1-2; d_gene: -; abundance: -; v_gene: TRBV7-9; CDR3aa: CASSPAIYGYTF; CDR3nt: TGTGCCAGCAGCCCAGCGATCTATGGCTACACCTTC
j_gene: TRBJ1-2; d_gene: -; abundance: -; v_gene: TRBV18; CDR3aa: CASSQDLYGYTF; CDR3nt: TGTGCCAGCTCCCAGGACCTCTATGGCTACACCTTC
j_gene: TRBJ1-5; d_gene: TRBD1; abundance: -; v_gene: TRBV15; CDR3aa: CATSRELTGSFPNQPQHF; CDR3nt: TGTGCCACCAGCAGAGAATTGACAGGGTCTTTCCCCAATCAGCCCCAGCATTTT
j_gene: TRBJ2-1; d_gene: -; abundance: -; v_gene: TRBV7-3; CDR3aa: CASSLTAFNNEQFF; CDR3nt: TGTGCCAGCAGCTTAACGGCCTTCAACAATGAGCAGTTCTTC
j_gene: TRBJ2-3; d_gene: TRBD1; abundance: once; v_gene: TRBV9; CDR3aa: CASSAGQGATGTQYF; CDR3nt: TGTGCCAGCAGCGCGGGTCAGGGGGCGACGGGTACGCAGTATTTT